A selection of T cell receptor beta chains follows, all from one sample in a study of blood T cells in healthy people across ages. From the 5' RACE reads, TCRdb called clonotypes with MiXCR, one entry per CDR3 protein. The sample carries approximately 800,000 distinct CDR3 sequences, 20% to 25% recorded once. This sample also belongs to another study, concerning T cells of mothers and their children.

Material for sequencing was blood. These receptors all stem from a boy under 18 in good health. Each CDR3 is given with its conserved first and last residue. The order of the fields is clone size, J gene, V gene, CDR3 length, D gene, CDR3 protein, CDR3 DNA. A D gene is named only where the DNA matches it firmly. Where a row states a size, it is once, few, many or the class of an expanded clone; other rows omit it.

abundance: few; j_gene: TRBJ2-4; v_gene: TRBV12-3/TRBV12-4; len: 13; d_gene: TRBD1; CDR3aa: CASRWTGENIQYF; CDR3nt: TGTGCCAGCAGATGGACAGGGGAGAACATTCAGTACTTC
abundance: -; j_gene: TRBJ2-5; v_gene: TRBV29-1; len: 13; d_gene: TRBD2; CDR3aa: CSVAAGALETQYF; CDR3nt: TGCAGCGTAGCAGCGGGAGCTTTGGAGACCCAGTACTTC
abundance: many; j_gene: TRBJ2-1; v_gene: TRBV11-2; len: 15; d_gene: TRBD2; CDR3aa: CASSETSGGYNEQFF; CDR3nt: TGTGCCAGCAGCGAGACTAGCGGGGGGTACAATGAGCAGTTCTTC
abundance: -; j_gene: TRBJ1-4; v_gene: TRBV12-3/TRBV12-4; len: 14; d_gene: -; CDR3aa: CATRQSHTNEKLFF; CDR3nt: TGTGCCACTCGACAATCACACACGAATGAAAAACTGTTTTTT
abundance: few; j_gene: TRBJ2-7; v_gene: TRBV29-1; len: 14; d_gene: -; CDR3aa: CSVGAGSGYYEQYF; CDR3nt: TGCAGCGTTGGCGCGGGGTCGGGCTACTACGAGCAGTACTTC
abundance: -; j_gene: TRBJ2-3; v_gene: TRBV6-6; len: 14; d_gene: TRBD1; CDR3aa: CASNADRGSDTQYF; CDR3nt: TGTGCCAGCAATGCGGACAGGGGCAGCGATACGCAGTATTTT
abundance: few; j_gene: TRBJ2-1; v_gene: TRBV4-1; len: 16; d_gene: TRBD2; CDR3aa: CASSQDALAEWDEQFF; CDR3nt: TGCGCCAGCAGCCAAGATGCACTAGCGGAGTGGGATGAGCAGTTCTTC
abundance: -; j_gene: TRBJ2-5; v_gene: TRBV18; len: 15; d_gene: TRBD2; CDR3aa: CASSHSSGSKETQYF; CDR3nt: TGTGCCAGCTCACATTCTAGCGGGAGCAAAGAGACCCAGTACTTC
abundance: many; j_gene: TRBJ2-5; v_gene: TRBV29-1; len: 13; d_gene: -; CDR3aa: CSAVPGGVETQYF; CDR3nt: TGCAGCGCGGTGCCAGGGGGGGTGGAGACCCAGTACTTC
abundance: few; j_gene: TRBJ1-4; v_gene: TRBV7-2; len: 15; d_gene: -; CDR3aa: CASSQPWTDGEKLFF; CDR3nt: TGTGCCAGCAGCCAACCTTGGACAGACGGCGAAAAACTGTTTTTT
abundance: -; j_gene: TRBJ2-4; v_gene: TRBV4-1; len: 14; d_gene: TRBD2; CDR3aa: CASSWAGEGNIQYF; CDR3nt: TGCGCCAGCAGTTGGGCGGGAGAGGGAAACATTCAGTACTTC
abundance: once; j_gene: TRBJ2-4; v_gene: TRBV7-9; len: 11; d_gene: -; CDR3aa: CASSNEQGSYF; CDR3nt: TGTGCCAGCAGCAACGAACAGGGCTCGTACTTC
abundance: -; j_gene: TRBJ2-7; v_gene: TRBV29-1; len: 13; d_gene: -; CDR3aa: CSVEKGTPYEQYF; CDR3nt: TGCAGCGTGGAAAAAGGGACTCCCTACGAGCAGTACTTC
abundance: -; j_gene: TRBJ2-7; v_gene: TRBV11-2; len: 16; d_gene: TRBD1; CDR3aa: CASSSTGGVLSYEQYF; CDR3nt: TGTGCCAGCAGCTCGACAGGGGGTGTTCTCTCCTACGAGCAGTACTTC
abundance: many; j_gene: TRBJ2-1; v_gene: TRBV27; len: 16; d_gene: TRBD1; CDR3aa: CASSLPSGTGLDEQFF; CDR3nt: TGTGCCAGCTCATTGCCATCCGGGACAGGGCTAGATGAGCAGTTCTTC
abundance: -; j_gene: TRBJ2-7; v_gene: TRBV7-9; len: 12; d_gene: -; CDR3aa: CASSLWGSEQYF; CDR3nt: TGTGCCAGCAGCTTATGGGGAAGCGAGCAGTACTTC
abundance: -; j_gene: TRBJ2-7; v_gene: TRBV29-1; len: 16; d_gene: TRBD2; CDR3aa: CSVVPGTGTSAYEQYF; CDR3nt: TGCAGCGTTGTTCCTGGTACCGGGACTAGCGCCTACGAGCAGTACTTC
abundance: few; j_gene: TRBJ2-5; v_gene: TRBV15; len: 12; d_gene: -; CDR3aa: CATSGPRETQYF; CDR3nt: TGTGCCACCAGCGGCCCGCGGGAGACCCAGTACTTC
abundance: many; j_gene: TRBJ2-1; v_gene: TRBV11-3; len: 15; d_gene: TRBD2; CDR3aa: CASSPGTSGRNEQFF; CDR3nt: TGTGCCAGCAGCCCGGGGACTAGCGGGAGGAATGAGCAGTTCTTC
abundance: few; j_gene: TRBJ1-1; v_gene: TRBV9; len: 13; d_gene: -; CDR3aa: CASSVDLNTEAFF; CDR3nt: TGTGCCAGCAGCGTGGATTTGAACACTGAAGCTTTCTTT
abundance: -; j_gene: TRBJ2-3; v_gene: TRBV7-9; len: 14; d_gene: -; CDR3aa: CASSSSDLTDTQYF; CDR3nt: TGTGCCAGCAGCTCGTCCGATCTCACAGATACGCAGTATTTT
abundance: -; j_gene: TRBJ2-7; v_gene: TRBV13; len: 16; d_gene: TRBD2; CDR3aa: CASGLGAREGSYEQYF; CDR3nt: TGTGCCAGCGGCTTGGGCGCGCGGGAGGGTTCCTACGAGCAGTACTTC
abundance: -; j_gene: TRBJ2-5; v_gene: TRBV11-2; len: 15; d_gene: -; CDR3aa: CASSFGDRDGETQYF; CDR3nt: TGTGCCAGCAGCTTCGGGGACCGGGACGGGGAGACCCAGTACTTC
abundance: -; j_gene: TRBJ2-1; v_gene: TRBV6-1; len: 18; d_gene: TRBD2; CDR3aa: CASSPGLAGASSYNEQFF; CDR3nt: TGTGCCAGTAGCCCGGGACTAGCGGGAGCGAGCTCCTACAATGAGCAGTTCTTC
abundance: -; j_gene: TRBJ1-6; v_gene: TRBV4-3; len: 16; d_gene: -; CDR3aa: CASSQDGQSYNSPLHF; CDR3nt: TGCGCCAGCAGCCAAGATGGACAGTCCTATAATTCACCCCTCCACTTT
abundance: -; j_gene: TRBJ2-7; v_gene: TRBV15; len: 18; d_gene: TRBD2; CDR3aa: CATSRGGYRGGSSYEQYF; CDR3nt: TGTGCCACCAGCAGAGGCGGTTATCGGGGGGGATCCTCCTACGAGCAGTACTTC